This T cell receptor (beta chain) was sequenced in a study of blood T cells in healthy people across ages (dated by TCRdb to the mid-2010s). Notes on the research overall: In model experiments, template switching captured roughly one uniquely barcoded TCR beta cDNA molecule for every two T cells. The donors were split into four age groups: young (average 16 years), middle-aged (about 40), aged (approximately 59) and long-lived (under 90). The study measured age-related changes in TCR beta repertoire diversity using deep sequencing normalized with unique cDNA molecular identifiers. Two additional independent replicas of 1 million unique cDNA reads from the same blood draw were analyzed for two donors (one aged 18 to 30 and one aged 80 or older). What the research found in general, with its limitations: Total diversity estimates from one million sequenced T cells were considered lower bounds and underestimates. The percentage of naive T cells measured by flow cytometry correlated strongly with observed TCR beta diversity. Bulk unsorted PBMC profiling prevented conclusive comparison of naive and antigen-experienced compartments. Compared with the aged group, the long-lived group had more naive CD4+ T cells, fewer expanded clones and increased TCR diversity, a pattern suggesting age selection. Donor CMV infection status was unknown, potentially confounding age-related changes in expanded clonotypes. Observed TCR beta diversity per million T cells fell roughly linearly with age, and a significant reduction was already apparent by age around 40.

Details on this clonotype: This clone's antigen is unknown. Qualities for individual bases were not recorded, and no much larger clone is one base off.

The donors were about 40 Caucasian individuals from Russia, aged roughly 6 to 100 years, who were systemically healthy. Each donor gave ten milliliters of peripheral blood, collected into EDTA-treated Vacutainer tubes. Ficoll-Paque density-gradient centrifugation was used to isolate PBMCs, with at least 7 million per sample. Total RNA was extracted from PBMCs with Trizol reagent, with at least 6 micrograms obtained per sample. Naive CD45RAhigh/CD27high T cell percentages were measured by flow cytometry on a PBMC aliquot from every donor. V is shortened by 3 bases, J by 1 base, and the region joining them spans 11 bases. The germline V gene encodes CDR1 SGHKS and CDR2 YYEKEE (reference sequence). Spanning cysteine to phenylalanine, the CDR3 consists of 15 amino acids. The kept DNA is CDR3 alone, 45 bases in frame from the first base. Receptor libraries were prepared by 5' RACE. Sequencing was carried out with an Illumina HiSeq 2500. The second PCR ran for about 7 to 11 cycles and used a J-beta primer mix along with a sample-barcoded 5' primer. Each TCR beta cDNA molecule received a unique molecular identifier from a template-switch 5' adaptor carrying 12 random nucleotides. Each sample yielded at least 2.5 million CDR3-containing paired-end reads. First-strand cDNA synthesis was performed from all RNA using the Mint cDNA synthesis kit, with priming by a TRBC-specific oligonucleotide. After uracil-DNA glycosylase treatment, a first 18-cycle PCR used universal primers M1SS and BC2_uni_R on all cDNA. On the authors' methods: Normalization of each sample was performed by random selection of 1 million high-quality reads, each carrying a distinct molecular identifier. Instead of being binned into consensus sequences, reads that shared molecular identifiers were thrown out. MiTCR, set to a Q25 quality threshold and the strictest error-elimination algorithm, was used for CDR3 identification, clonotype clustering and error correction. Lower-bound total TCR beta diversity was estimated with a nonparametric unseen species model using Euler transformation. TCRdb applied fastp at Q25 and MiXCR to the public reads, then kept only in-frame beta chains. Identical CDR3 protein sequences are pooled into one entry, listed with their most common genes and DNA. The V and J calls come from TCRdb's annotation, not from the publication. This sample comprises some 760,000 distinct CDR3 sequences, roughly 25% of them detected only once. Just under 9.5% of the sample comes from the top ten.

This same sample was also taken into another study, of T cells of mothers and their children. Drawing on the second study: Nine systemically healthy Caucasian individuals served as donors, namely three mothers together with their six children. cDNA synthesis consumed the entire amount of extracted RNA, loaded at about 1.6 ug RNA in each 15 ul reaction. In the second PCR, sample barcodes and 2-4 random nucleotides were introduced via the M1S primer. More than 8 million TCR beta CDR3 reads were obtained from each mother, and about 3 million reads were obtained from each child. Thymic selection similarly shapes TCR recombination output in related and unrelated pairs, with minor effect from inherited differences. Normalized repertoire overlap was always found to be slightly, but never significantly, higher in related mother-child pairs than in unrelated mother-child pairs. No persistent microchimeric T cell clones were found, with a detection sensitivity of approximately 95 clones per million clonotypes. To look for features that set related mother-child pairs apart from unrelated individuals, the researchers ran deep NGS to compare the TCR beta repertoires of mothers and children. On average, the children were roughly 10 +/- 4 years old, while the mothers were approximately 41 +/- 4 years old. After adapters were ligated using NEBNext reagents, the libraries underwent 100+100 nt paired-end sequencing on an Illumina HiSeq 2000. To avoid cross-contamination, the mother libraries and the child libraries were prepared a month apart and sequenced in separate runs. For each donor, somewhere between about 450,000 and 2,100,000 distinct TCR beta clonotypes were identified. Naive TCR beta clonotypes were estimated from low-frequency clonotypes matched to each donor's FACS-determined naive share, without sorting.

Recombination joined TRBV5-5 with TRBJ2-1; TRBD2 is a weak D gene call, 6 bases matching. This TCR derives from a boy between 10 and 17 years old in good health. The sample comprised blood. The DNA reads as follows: TGTGCCAGCAGCTCCTCTAGCGAGTCCTACAATGAGCAGTTCTTC. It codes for CASSSSSESYNEQFF.